The 29 T cell receptor beta chains below were found in one sample sequenced in a study of PD-L1 blockade in urothelial cancer. Libraries were prepared by immunoSEQ multiplex PCR; TCRdb keeps only in-frame clonotypes and omits some of them. This table holds 95,000 to 150,000 clones, about 82% found once. Sample time point: peripheral blood 6 weeks after treatment start. The sequencing used PBMCs, collected around atezolizumab (anti-PD-L1) treatment. Receptors were obtained from a man aged 50-60 years with urothelial cancer.

The CDR3 DNA sequence: TGTGCCAGCAGCCTCAGGACTAGCGCGAACACCGGGGAGCTGTTTTTT. Its translation is CASSLRTSANTGELFF. The V and J genes are TRBV9 and TRBJ2-2, with 9 positions matching TRBD2. Germline V gives CDR1 SGDLS, CDR2 YYNGEE. This CDR3 comprises 16 residues. The J segment lost 0 bases and the V segment lost 4 bases, leaving 4 bases of the junction unmatched.

In its sample, this clone was seen many times. V gene TRBV2 combines with J gene TRBJ2-2, with TRBD2 matching 11 bases. CDR3 length: 15 amino acids. Germline-derived CDR1 and CDR2 are SNHLY and FYNNEI. The J segment lost 6 bases and the V segment lost 5 bases, leaving 5 bases of the junction unmatched. The CDR3 loop reads CASSPIAGGPGELFF. In nucleotides, the CDR3 is TGTGCCAGCAGTCCCATAGCGGGAGGGCCCGGGGAGCTGTTTTTT.

V gene TRBV4-2 combines with J gene TRBJ2-5, with TRBD2 as a possible D gene (5 bases). The CDR3 length is 18 residues. Looked up from germline, CDR1 is LGHNA and CDR2 is YNFKEQ. Trimming cost V 1 base and J 5 bases, with 23 bases left between them. The CDR3 nucleotides read TGTGCCAGCAGCCAAGGGAGCCCCGAAAGAGGAGGTGGGGAGACCCAGTACTTC. This sequence encodes CASSQGSPERGGGETQYF.

This clone was counted a few times. The chain recombines TRBV6-5 with TRBJ1-5; the match to TRBD1 covers 7 bases. The V segment lost 5 bases and the J segment 5 bases; nucleotides outside the gene matches: 6. The V gene's germline CDR1 is MNHEY and CDR2 SVGAGI. The CDR3 runs to 14 residues. The CDR3 region is CASSNRQGDQPQHF. CDR3 DNA: TGTGCCAGCAGTAATCGACAGGGAGATCAGCCCCAGCATTTT.

The rearrangement links TRBV27 to TRBJ2-3; TRBD2 aligns across 7 bases. The junction had 12 bases not matched to a gene; V was cut back by 7 bases and J by 5 bases. CDR3 length: 15 amino acids. The germline CDR1 and CDR2 sequences are MNHEY and SMNVEV (reference sequence). The CDR3 DNA is TGTGCCAGCACCGAGCGGGATTCCTCTGGAGATACGCAGTATTTT. Protein sequence: CASTERDSSGDTQYF.

This chain links TRBV6-5 with TRBJ2-1; TRBD2 aligns across 8 bases. The V gene end was trimmed by 5 bases and the J gene end by 6 bases; junction bases not matched to a gene: 6. Per germline, CDR1 MNHEY and CDR2 SVGAGI. The CDR3 spans 14 residues. CDR3 bases: TGTGCCAGCAGTGGCGGGGGGCGACTCAATGAGCAGTTCTTC. Its translation is CASSGGGRLNEQFF.

This clone has just a few counts. The chain couples TRBV7-9 to TRBJ1-2; TRBD1 agrees at 7 bases. This CDR3 comprises 15 residues. Trimming at V came to 4 bases and at J to 4 bases, leaving 9 bases not matched to a gene. Germline V CDR1 and CDR2: SEHNR, FQNEAQ (reference sequence). DNA for the CDR3: TGTGCCAGCAGCTACAACAGGGGCGACCCCTATGGCTACACCTTC. It is translated as CASSYNRGDPYGYTF.

The rearrangement links TRBV19 to TRBJ1-6; 7 bases are a match to TRBD1. This CDR3 is built from 14 residues. The V gene end was trimmed by 6 bases and the J gene end by 3 bases; junction bases not matched to a gene: 2. Looked up from germline, CDR1 is LNHDA and CDR2 is SQIVND (reference sequence). Here the CDR3 reads CASRGQNYNSPLHF. For the CDR3, the DNA is TGTGCCAGTAGGGGACAGAACTATAATTCACCCCTCCACTTT.

This clone was observed a handful of times. The genes are TRBV19 and TRBJ2-6, with 12 bases matching TRBD1. In germline, CDR1 is LNHDA, CDR2 SQIVND (reference sequence). Trimming cost V 3 bases and J 2 bases; bases outside gene matches: 5. CDR3 length equals 18 residues. The CDR3 is CASSILGQGAPGANVLTF. The CDR3 DNA is TGTGCCAGTAGTATTTTGGGACAGGGGGCACCTGGGGCCAACGTCCTGACTTTC.

V gene TRBV5-1 combines with J gene TRBJ1-6; D is undetermined. The germline CDR1 and CDR2 sequences are SGHRS and YFSETQ. V lost 0 bases and J lost 0, with 13 bases in between. The CDR3 consists of 18 residues. The CDR3 here is CASSLAEPGSSYNSPLHF. In DNA form, the CDR3 reads TGCGCCAGCAGCTTGGCCGAGCCGGGAAGCTCCTATAATTCACCCCTCCACTTT.

This clone showed up just once. This sequence joins TRBV5-1 and TRBJ1-1, with 8 positions matching TRBD1. The CDR3 runs 13 residues. Germline V gene sequence: CDR1 SGHRS, CDR2 YFSETQ. V shed 4 bases and J 4 bases; nucleotides not matched to a gene: 3. The DNA for the CDR3 is TGCGCCAGCAGCAGCACAGGGGGCACTGAAGCTTTCTTT. Amino acids: CASSSTGGTEAFF.

The rearrangement joins TRBV5-1 to TRBJ2-7, with D perhaps TRBD2 (5 bases). CDR3 length: 14 amino acids. The germline CDR1 and CDR2 sequences are SGHRS and YFSETQ. Trimming removed 4 bases from V and 0 bases from J, with 11 bases in between. CDR3 DNA sequence: TGCGCCAGCAGCCCCGGACTCCCCTCCTACGAGCAGTACTTC. Its protein product is CASSPGLPSYEQYF.

This chain joins TRBV7-2 and TRBJ1-1; maybe TRBD1 (6 bases). The germline gives CDR1 SGHTA, CDR2 FQGNSA. Trimming left V 1 base short and J 1 base short, with 10 bases between. This CDR3 is 15 amino acids long. The CDR3 bases are TGTGCCAGCAGCTTAGGTCGACAGGCGAACACTGAAGCTTTCTTT. As protein: CASSLGRQANTEAFF.

As to this clone: Compared with germline, one end of the junction differs, possibly owing to a read error. This sequence joins TRBV7-7 and TRBJ2-5, with 7 bases matching TRBD1. CDR1 is SSHAT and CDR2 is FNYEAQ in the germline V gene (reference sequence). The CDR3 length is 14 residues. The CDR3 region is CASSQTGTQETQYF. DNA for the CDR3: TGTGCTAGCAGCCAGACAGGGACCCAAGAGACCCAGTACTTC.

The CDR3 coding sequence is TGTGCCAGCAGCCGCCGAGTCGCCGAGCAGTACTTC. This encodes CASSRRVAEQYF. The chain combines TRBV5-8 with TRBJ2-7, with D unresolved. Trimming removed 4 bases from V and 6 bases from J, with 11 bases in between. CDR3 length equals 12 residues. The germline CDR1 and CDR2 sequences are SGHTS and YDEGEE.

The rearrangement uses TRBV28 and TRBJ2-2; 8 bases map to TRBD2. Germline trimming cut 6 bases from V and 0 bases from J; bases unmatched to any gene: 3. Germline loops: CDR1 MDHEN, CDR2 SYDVKM. This CDR3 region has 15 residues. The CDR3, as DNA: TGTGCCAGCAGGCCGGGACTAGCGAACACCGGGGAGCTGTTTTTT. Translated: CASRPGLANTGELFF.

The chain carries TRBV5-5 and TRBJ2-3, with 10 nucleotides matching TRBD2. The germline CDR1 and CDR2 sequences are SGHKS and YYEKEE (reference sequence). The CDR3 extends over 15 amino acids. With V trimmed by 3 bases and J by 1 base, 2 bases remained unmatched. CDR3 protein: CASSSTSGRTDTQYF. The CDR3 bases are TGTGCCAGCAGCTCGACTAGCGGGCGCACAGATACGCAGTATTTT.

The J gene is TRBJ1-2, the V gene TRBV25-1; D is unclear. CDR3 length equals 12 residues. CDR1 is MGHDK, CDR2 SYGVNS, per germline. Trimming left V 4 bases short and J 0 bases short, with 3 bases between. CDR3 sequence reads: CASSVANYGYTF. The CDR3 coding sequence is TGTGCCAGCAGTGTAGCTAACTATGGCTACACCTTC.

The gene calls are TRBV9 and TRBJ2-5, with D possibly being TRBD2 (6 bases). The ends were cut back, 4 bases at V and 1 base at J, with 17 bases in the middle. Per germline, CDR1 SGDLS and CDR2 YYNGEE. The length of the CDR3 is 16 residues. This chain's CDR3 is CASSSMGLATQETQYF. The CDR3 nucleotides are TGTGCCAGCAGCTCGATGGGGCTAGCGACCCAAGAGACCCAGTACTTC.

This chain connects TRBV7-8 to TRBJ2-1; D may be TRBD1 (5 bases). This CDR3 is 14 amino acids long. Between the trimmed V and J ends, which lost 0 bases and 4 bases, there was a span of 7 bases. CDR1 SGHVS and CDR2 FQNEAQ come from the germline V gene. CDR3 sequence (DNA): TGTGCCAGCAGCTTAGCGGGGCGGTACAATGAGCAGTTCTTC. This sequence encodes CASSLAGRYNEQFF.

This clone occurred a few times. The chain joins TRBV28 to TRBJ2-1, with 7 bases lining up with TRBD2. This CDR3 spans 18 amino acids. V trimming: 2 bases; J trimming: 0 bases; junction bases outside the gene matches: 10. Germline CDR1 is MDHEN and CDR2 is SYDVKM. CDR3 amino acids: CASSLGQGGVGSYNEQFF. The DNA of the CDR3 is TGTGCCAGCAGTTTAGGTCAGGGAGGGGTGGGCTCCTACAATGAGCAGTTCTTC.

Comments on this clone: The junction does not match germline at one end; this may be a read error. This chain links TRBV6-5 with TRBJ2-7; D may be TRBD1 (6 bases). The CDR3 has 14 amino acids. Germline CDR1 is MNHEY and CDR2 is SVGAGI. The CDR3 nucleotides read TGTGCCAGCAGAGACCTTGGTCGAGGGGGAATGGAAAACTTC. Amino acid sequence: CASRDLGRGGMENF.

This chain links TRBV28 with TRBJ1-2, with no clear D. The V end lost 7 bases, the J end lost 6 bases, and 15 bases lay between the germline ends. The CDR3 length is 13 residues. Germline V gene sequence: CDR1 MDHEN, CDR2 SYDVKM. CDR3 bases: TGTGCCAGCACCTTGCGGGGATTGGATGGCTACACCTTC. This translates into CASTLRGLDGYTF.

A few counts support this clone. The chain has TRBV27 and TRBJ2-7, with a weak D call TRBD1 (5 bases). V was trimmed by 4 bases and J by 6 bases, leaving 10 bases between them. This CDR3 region has 12 residues. Germline V gene sequence: CDR1 MNHEY, CDR2 SMNVEV (reference sequence). For the CDR3, the DNA is TGTGCCAGCAGTTCCCTGGGGCGCGAGCAGTACTTC. The encoded protein is CASSSLGREQYF.

This chain joins TRBV7-3 and TRBJ2-6; maybe TRBD1 (5 bases). The V and J ends lost 5 bases and 0 bases respectively, with 11 bases between them. The CDR3 contains 16 residues. CDR1 and CDR2 from the germline V gene are SGHTA and FQGTGA. The DNA for the CDR3 is TGTGCCAGCAGCCCCACAGGTTACTCTGGGGCCAACGTCCTGACTTTC. It translates to CASSPTGYSGANVLTF.

The V and J genes are TRBV4-2 and TRBJ1-3; unclear D gene. There are 13 residues in the CDR3. In germline, CDR1 is LGHNA, CDR2 YNFKEQ. Deletions cut 4 bases from V and 12 bases from J, with 16 bases between. The DNA for the CDR3 is TGTGCCAGCAGCCCGAACAAACCCACGGGCATATATTTT. Translated: CASSPNKPTGIYF.

This clone was found once. The rearrangement uses TRBV9 and TRBJ2-2; maybe TRBD1 (7 bases). Trimming stripped 3 bases from V and 0 bases from J, with 18 bases between. Germline lookup yields CDR1 SGDLS and CDR2 YYNGEE. The CDR3 loop spans 18 amino acids. The CDR3 is CASSAGDRPFANTGELFF. The CDR3, as DNA: TGTGCCAGCAGCGCGGGGGACAGACCGTTCGCGAACACCGGGGAGCTGTTTTTT.

CDR3 in amino acids: CASSLRLAGGWNEQFF. CDR3 in DNA: TGTGCCAGCAGTTTACGACTAGCGGGTGGATGGAATGAGCAGTTCTTC. The chain employs TRBV28 and TRBJ2-1; 10 nucleotides match TRBD2. Germline loops: CDR1 MDHEN, CDR2 SYDVKM. V lost 2 bases to trimming and J lost 7 bases; unmatched junction nucleotides: 8. The CDR3 sequence is 16 residues long.

Comments on this clone: This sample includes further DNA sequences coding for the same CDR3. The CDR3, as DNA: TGTGCCAGTAGTATAGATTCGGCGGGAGGAGGAACAGATACGCAGTATTTT. Translated: CASSIDSAGGGTDTQYF. The chain joins TRBV19 to TRBJ2-3; 8 nucleotides align to TRBD2. The J segment lost 3 bases and the V segment lost 0 bases, leaving 8 bases of the junction unmatched. The CDR3 consists of 17 residues. Germline assignment: CDR1 LNHDA and CDR2 SQIVND (reference sequence).